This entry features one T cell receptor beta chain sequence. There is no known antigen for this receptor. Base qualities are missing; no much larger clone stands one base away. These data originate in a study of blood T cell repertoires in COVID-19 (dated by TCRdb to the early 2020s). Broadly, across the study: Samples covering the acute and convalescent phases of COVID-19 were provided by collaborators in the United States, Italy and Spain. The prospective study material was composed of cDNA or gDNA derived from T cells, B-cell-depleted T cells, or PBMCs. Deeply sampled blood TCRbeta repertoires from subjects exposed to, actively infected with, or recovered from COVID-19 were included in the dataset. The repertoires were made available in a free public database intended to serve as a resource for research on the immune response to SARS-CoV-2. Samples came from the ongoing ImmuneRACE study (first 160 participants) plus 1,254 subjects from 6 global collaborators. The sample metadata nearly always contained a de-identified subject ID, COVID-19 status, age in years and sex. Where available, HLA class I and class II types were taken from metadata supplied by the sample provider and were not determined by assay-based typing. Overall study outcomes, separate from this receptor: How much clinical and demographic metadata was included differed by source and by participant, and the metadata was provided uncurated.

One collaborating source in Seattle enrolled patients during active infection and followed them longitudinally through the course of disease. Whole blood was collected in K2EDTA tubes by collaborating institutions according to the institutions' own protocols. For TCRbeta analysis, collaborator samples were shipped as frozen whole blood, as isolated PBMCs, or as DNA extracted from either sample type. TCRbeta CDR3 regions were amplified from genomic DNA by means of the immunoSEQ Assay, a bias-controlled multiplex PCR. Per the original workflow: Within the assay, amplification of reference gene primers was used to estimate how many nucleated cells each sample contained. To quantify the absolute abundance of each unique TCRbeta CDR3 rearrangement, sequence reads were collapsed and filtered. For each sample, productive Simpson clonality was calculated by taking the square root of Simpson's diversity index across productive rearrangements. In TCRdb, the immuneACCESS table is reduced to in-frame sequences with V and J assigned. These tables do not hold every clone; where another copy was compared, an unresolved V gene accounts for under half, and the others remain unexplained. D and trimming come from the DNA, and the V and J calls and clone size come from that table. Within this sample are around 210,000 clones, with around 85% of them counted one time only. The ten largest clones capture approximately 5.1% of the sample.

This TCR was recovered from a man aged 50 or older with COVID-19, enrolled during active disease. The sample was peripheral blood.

Read as DNA, the sequence is TGTGCCTGCTCCGGACAGGTCTATGGCTACACCTTC. Its coded protein is CACSGQVYGYTF. The chain couples TRBV30 to TRBJ1-2, with 7 bases aligning to TRBD1. CDR1 and CDR2 are read off the germline V gene (reference sequence) as GTSNPN and SVGIG. Including cysteine and phenylalanine, the CDR3 has 12 amino acids. Just CDR3 DNA is preserved here, 36 bases in frame from base 1. V has 6 bases trimmed and J has 4 bases trimmed; junction bases matching no gene number 5.